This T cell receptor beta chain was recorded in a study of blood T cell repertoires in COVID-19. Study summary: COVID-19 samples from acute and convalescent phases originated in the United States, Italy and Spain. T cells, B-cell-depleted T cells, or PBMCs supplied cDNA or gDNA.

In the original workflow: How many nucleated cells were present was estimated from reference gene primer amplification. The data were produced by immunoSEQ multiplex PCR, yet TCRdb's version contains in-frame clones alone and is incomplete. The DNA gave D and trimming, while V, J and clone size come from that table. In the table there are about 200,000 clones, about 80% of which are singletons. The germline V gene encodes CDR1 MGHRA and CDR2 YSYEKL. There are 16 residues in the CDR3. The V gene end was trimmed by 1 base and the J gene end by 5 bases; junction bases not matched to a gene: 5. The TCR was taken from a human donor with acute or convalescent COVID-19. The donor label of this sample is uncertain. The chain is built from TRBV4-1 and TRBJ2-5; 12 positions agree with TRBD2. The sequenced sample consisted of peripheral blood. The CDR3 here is CASSQVLAGGGETQYF. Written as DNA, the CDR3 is TGCGCCAGCAGCCAAGTACTAGCGGGAGGCGGGGAGACCCAGTACTTC.